These 10 T cell receptor beta chains share one sample of origin, sequenced in a study of blood T cell repertoires in COVID-19. Measured with immunoSEQ multiplex PCR; TCRdb has only the in-frame clones, and not every one. The sample lists hundreds of thousands of clones; approximately 82% were seen once. The sample taken for sequencing was PBMCs or T cells enriched from blood (not recorded which). The receptor set was obtained from a man between 35 and 55 years old who had been exposed to COVID-19.

The chain combines TRBV1 with TRBJ1-3; the table gives TRBD1 as D, unverified against the DNA. TRBV1 is listed as a pseudogene. The CDR3 spans 16 residues. CDR3 bases: TGCACCAGCAGCCAAGATGTCCCCAGATCGGGAAACACCATATATTTT. Translated: CTSSQDVPRSGNTIYF.

This chain connects TRBV16 to TRBJ2-3; D remains ambiguous. The germline gives CDR1 KGHSY, CDR2 FQNENV. V lost 4 bases to trimming and J lost 6 bases, with 5 bases between them. This CDR3 comprises 11 residues. CDR3 nucleotide sequence: TGTGCCAGCAGCCCTAGGGATACGCAGTATTTT. Translating gives CASSPRDTQYF.

The chain carries TRBV2 and TRBJ2-1, with 10 bases aligning to TRBD2. V shed 7 bases and J 4 bases; nucleotides not matched to a gene: 7. Germline CDR1 is SNHLY and CDR2 is FYNNEI. This CDR3 comprises 15 residues. The CDR3: CASTVAGGGYNEQFF. The CDR3 region has the DNA TGTGCCAGCACCGTAGCGGGAGGAGGATACAATGAGCAGTTCTTC.

This CDR3 reads CASSFSVSGSYEQYF. As DNA, the CDR3 is TGTGCCAGCAGCTTTTCCGTTAGCGGGAGTTACGAGCAGTACTTC. V gene TRBV7-2 combines with J gene TRBJ2-7; 9 bases are a match to TRBD2. CDR3 size: 15 residues. Germline CDR1 reads SGHTA; CDR2 reads FQGNSA. Germline trimming cut 3 bases from V and 4 bases from J; bases unmatched to any gene: 7.

V gene TRBV14 combines with J gene TRBJ1-2; D call uncertain. The CDR3 spans 13 residues. Germline CDR1 SGHDN, CDR2 FVKESK. The ends were cut back, 3 bases at V and 0 bases at J, with 5 bases in the middle. CDR3 region: CASSHGTNYGYTF. The CDR3 nucleotides read TGTGCCAGCAGCCACGGGACTAACTATGGCTACACCTTC.

The V gene is TRBV3-1 (or the pseudogene TRBV3-2), the J gene TRBJ2-1; D remains unclear. The V gene's germline CDR1 is LGHDT and CDR2 YNNKEL (reference sequence). CDR3 length equals 11 residues. V was cut by 5 bases and J by 8 bases, with 7 bases left in between. CDR3 region: CASSDTDEQFF. Written as DNA, the CDR3 is TGTGCCAGCAGCGATACGGATGAGCAGTTCTTC.

The chain recombines TRBV5-1 with TRBJ2-3, with 12 bases fitting TRBD1. CDR1 and CDR2 from the germline V gene are SGHRS and YFSETQ. The CDR3 covers 19 residues. V lost 4 bases, J lost 0 bases, and 12 bases stayed unmatched. The CDR3 sequence is CASSTRGTGGQLSTDTQYF. The DNA of the CDR3 is TGCGCCAGCAGCACACGGGGGACAGGGGGCCAACTTAGCACAGATACGCAGTATTTT.

The gene calls are TRBV21-1 and TRBJ2-5; TRBD2, the table's D call, was not compared with the DNA. TRBV21-1 constitutes a pseudogene. The CDR3 spans 16 residues. The CDR3 nucleotides read TGTGCCAGCACCAAGCGTCACGGGAGGAAGGGTGAGACCCAGTACTTC. This gives the protein CASTKRHGRKGETQYF.

The chain links TRBV4-1 to TRBJ1-1, with D unclear. CDR3 size: 13 residues. The germline V gene encodes CDR1 MGHRA and CDR2 YSYEKL. The ends were cut back, 1 base at V and 1 base at J, with 4 bases in the middle. The CDR3 reads CASSQGANTEAFF. CDR3 nucleotide sequence: TGCGCCAGCAGCCAAGGCGCGAACACTGAAGCTTTCTTT.

The V call is TRBV7-8, the J call TRBJ2-1; TRBD2 agrees at 7 bases. The CDR3 contains 15 residues. Losses at the gene ends were 5 bases for V and 7 bases for J; bases not matched to a gene: 11. Per germline, CDR1 SGHVS and CDR2 FQNEAQ. The CDR3 sequence: CASSREAAGYNEQFF. In DNA form, the CDR3 reads TGTGCCAGCAGCCGAGAGGCAGCGGGATATAATGAGCAGTTCTTC.